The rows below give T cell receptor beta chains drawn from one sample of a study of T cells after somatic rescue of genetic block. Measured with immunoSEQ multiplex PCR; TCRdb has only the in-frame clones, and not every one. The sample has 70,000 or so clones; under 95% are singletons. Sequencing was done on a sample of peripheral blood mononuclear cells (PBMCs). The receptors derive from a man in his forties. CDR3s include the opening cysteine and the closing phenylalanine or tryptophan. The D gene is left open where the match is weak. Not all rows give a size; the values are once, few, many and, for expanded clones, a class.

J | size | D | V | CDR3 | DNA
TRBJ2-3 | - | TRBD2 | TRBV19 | CASSNPGLAGGSDTQYF | TGTGCCAGTAGTAACCCGGGACTAGCGGGAGGCTCAGATACGCAGTATTTT
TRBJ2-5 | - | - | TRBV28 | CASSFNNQETQYF | TGTGCCAGCAGTTTCAACAACCAAGAGACCCAGTACTTC
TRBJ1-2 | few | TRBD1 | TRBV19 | CASSPDPRTGYGYTF | TGTGCCAGTAGCCCAGACCCTCGGACAGGCTATGGCTACACCTTC
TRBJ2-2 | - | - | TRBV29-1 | CSARDLGTGELFF | TGCAGCGCCCGCGATTTGGGCACCGGGGAGCTGTTTTTT
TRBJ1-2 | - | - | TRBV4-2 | CASSQVVGGYGYTF | TGTGCCAGCAGCCAAGTTGTAGGGGGTTATGGCTACACCTTC
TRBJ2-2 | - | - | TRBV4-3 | CASSQGGVSGELFF | TGCGCCAGCAGCCAAGGTGGGGTTTCCGGGGAGCTGTTTTTT
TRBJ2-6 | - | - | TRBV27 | CASSTREGLLYSGANVLTF | TGTGCCAGCAGTACCCGGGAAGGGTTGTTATATTCTGGGGCCAACGTCCTGACTTTC
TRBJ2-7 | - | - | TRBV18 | CASSPQGPPYEQYF | TGTGCCAGCTCACCACAGGGGCCGCCCTACGAGCAGTACTTC
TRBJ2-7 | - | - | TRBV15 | CATSRDLWGVNEQYF | TGTGCCACCAGCAGAGATCTGTGGGGCGTCAACGAGCAGTACTTC
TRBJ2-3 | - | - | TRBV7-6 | CASSSTDTQYF | TGTGCCAGCAGCTCCACAGATACGCAGTATTTT
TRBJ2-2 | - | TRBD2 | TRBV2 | CASSVTSVNTGELFF | TGTGCCAGCAGTGTAACTAGCGTCAACACCGGGGAGCTGTTTTTT
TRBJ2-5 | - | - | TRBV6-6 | CACRTGQETQYF | TGTGCCTGCCGCACGGGACAAGAGACCCAGTACTTC
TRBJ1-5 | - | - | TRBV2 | CASSDTFSNQPQHF | TGTGCCAGCAGTGACACGTTTAGCAATCAGCCCCAGCATTTT
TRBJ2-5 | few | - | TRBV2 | CASSASGQFQETQYF | TGTGCCAGCAGCGCTTCAGGACAGTTCCAAGAGACCCAGTACTTC
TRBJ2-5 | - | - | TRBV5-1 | CASSYQETQYF | TGCGCCAGTTCATACCAAGAGACCCAGTACTTC
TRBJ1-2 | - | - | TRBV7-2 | CASSLRDAYGYTF | TGTGCCAGCAGCTTACGGGACGCCTATGGCTACACCTTC
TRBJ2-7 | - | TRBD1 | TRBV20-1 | CGGQATYEQYF | TGCGGAGGACAGGCTACCTACGAGCAGTACTTC
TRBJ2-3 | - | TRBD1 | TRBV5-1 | CASSLDGTGRTDTQYF | TGCGCCAGCAGCTTGGATGGGACAGGGCGTACAGATACGCAGTATTTT
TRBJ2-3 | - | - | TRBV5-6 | CASSLGHSSTDTQYF | TGTGCCAGCAGCTTGGGGCATTCTAGCACAGATACGCAGTATTTT
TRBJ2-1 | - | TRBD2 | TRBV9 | CASTSAGESYNEQFF | TGTGCCAGCACCTCGGCGGGGGAATCCTACAATGAGCAGTTCTTC
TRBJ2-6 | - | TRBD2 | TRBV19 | CASSIGGTSSPSGANVLTF | TGTGCCAGTAGTATAGGAGGGACTAGTTCCCCCTCTGGGGCCAACGTCCTGACTTTC
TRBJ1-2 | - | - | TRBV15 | CATSRDRIQNYGYTF | TGTGCCACCAGCAGAGACAGGATACAAAACTATGGCTACACCTTC
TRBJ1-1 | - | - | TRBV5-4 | CASSLGQTNTEAFF | TGTGCCAGCAGCTTGGGACAGACGAACACTGAAGCTTTCTTT
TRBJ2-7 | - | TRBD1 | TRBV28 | CASTPIGTGGGEQYF | TGTGCCAGCACCCCTATCGGGACAGGGGGTGGGGAGCAGTACTTC
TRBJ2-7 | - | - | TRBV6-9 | CASRGLREQYF | TGTGCCAGCAGGGGCCTCCGCGAGCAGTACTTC
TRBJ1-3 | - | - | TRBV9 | CASSVVQVKVPLSQNAGNTIYF | TGTGCCAGCAGCGTAGTTCAAGTCAAGGTTCCCCTAAGTCAAAATGCTGGAAACACCATATATTTT
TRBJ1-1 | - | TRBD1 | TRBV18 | CASSPRTGENTEAFF | TGTGCCAGCTCACCTCGGACAGGGGAGAACACTGAAGCTTTCTTT
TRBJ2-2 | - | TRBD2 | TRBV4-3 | CASSQARTSGSSGELFF | TGCGCCAGCAGCCAAGCCCGGACTAGCGGGAGCTCCGGGGAGCTGTTTTTT